This T cell receptor (beta chain) is from a study of blood T cells in healthy people across ages. This CDR3 region has 14 residues. Primers used in a second PCR of about 7 to 12 cycles were a sample-barcoded 5' primer and a J-beta primer mix. Each TCR beta cDNA got a 12-nucleotide random molecular identifier. TCRdb re-called the 5' RACE reads through MiXCR, storing one row per CDR3 protein. The repertoire holds around 1,800,000 distinct CDR3 sequences, about 39% seen once, with about 21% in the top ten. Specimen: blood. The genes are TRBV21-1 and TRBJ1-2; the table names TRBD1, a call not compared with the DNA. TRBV21-1 corresponds to a pseudogene. The clonotype comes from a human donor in good health. CDR3 DNA sequence: TGTGCCAGCGGGGACAGGGAAGTAATCTATGGCTACACCTTC. It codes for CASGDREVIYGYTF.